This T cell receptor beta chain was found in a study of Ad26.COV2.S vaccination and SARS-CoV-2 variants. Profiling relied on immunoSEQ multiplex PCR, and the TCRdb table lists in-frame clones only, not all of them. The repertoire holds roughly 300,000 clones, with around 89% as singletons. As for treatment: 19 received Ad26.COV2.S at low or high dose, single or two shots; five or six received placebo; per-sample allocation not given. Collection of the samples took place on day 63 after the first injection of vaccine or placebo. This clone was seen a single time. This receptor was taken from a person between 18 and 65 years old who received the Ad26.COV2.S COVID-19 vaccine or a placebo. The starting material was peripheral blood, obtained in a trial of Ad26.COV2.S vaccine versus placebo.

CDR3 nucleotide sequence: TGTGCCACTACAGGGGGGGCACAGAGGGGCGAGCAGTACTTC. Protein product: CATTGGAQRGEQYF. The V gene is TRBV19, the J gene TRBJ2-7, with TRBD1 as a possible D gene (8 bases). Germline CDR1 LNHDA, CDR2 SQIVND (reference sequence). V was trimmed by 10 bases and J by 6 bases, leaving 22 bases between them. The CDR3 is 14 amino acids.